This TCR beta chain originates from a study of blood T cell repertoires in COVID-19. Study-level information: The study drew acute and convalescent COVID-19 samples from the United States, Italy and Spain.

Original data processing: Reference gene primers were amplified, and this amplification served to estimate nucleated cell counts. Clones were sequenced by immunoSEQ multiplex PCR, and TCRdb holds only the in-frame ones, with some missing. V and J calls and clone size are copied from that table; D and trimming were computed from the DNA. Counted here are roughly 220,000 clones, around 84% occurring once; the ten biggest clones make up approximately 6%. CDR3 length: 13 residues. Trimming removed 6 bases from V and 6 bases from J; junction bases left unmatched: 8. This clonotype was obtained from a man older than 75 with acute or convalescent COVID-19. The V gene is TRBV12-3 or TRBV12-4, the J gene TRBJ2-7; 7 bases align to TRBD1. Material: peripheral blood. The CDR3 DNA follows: TGTGCCAGCAGACCTCGACAGGGCGGCGAGCAGTACTTC. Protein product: CASRPRQGGEQYF.